This T cell receptor (beta chain) comes out of a study of cytomegalovirus exposure and HLA in healthy donors. This CDR3 is 14 amino acids long. V lost 3 bases to trimming and J lost 3 bases, with 11 bases between them. Germline loops: CDR1 KGHSH, CDR2 LQKENI. The primer mix had 60 Vbeta and 13 Jbeta primers. TCRdb's table, derived via immunoSEQ multiplex PCR, lists solely in-frame clones and lacks some. The table has 120,000 or so clones, about 80% seen once. Input material: PBMCs. The sequence derives from a man between 18 and 35 years old in good health and CMV-seronegative. This chain joins TRBV18 and TRBJ1-2; D is possibly TRBD1 (5 bases). The CDR3 DNA follows: TGTGCCAGCTCACCCCGCAGGGATCACTATGGCTACACCTTC. Its translation: CASSPRRDHYGYTF.